This TCR beta chain is from a study of T cells in Graves' hyperthyroidism and ophthalmopathy. Concerning this clonotype: Its target is unknown.

Researchers amplified the TCR beta CDR3 regions from RNA transcripts. A first-round RT-PCR of the TCR CDR3 used the HTBI primer set. Via MiXCR, TCRdb re-called the multiplex PCR reads, giving one row per CDR3 protein. This sample yields approximately 510,000 distinct CDR3 sequences, of which approximately 48% are seen a single time; about two fifths belongs to the top ten. Regarding the study as a whole: Also found in blood were most expanded thyroid clonotypes above 0.001.

Germline V CDR1 and CDR2: DFQATT, SNEGSKA (reference sequence). This CDR3 is 12 amino acids long. Trimming pared 5 bases from V and 2 bases from J, leaving 10 bases between. Sample: peripheral blood or thyroid tissue (not recorded which). The chain uses TRBV20-1 and TRBJ2-7; D could derive from TRBD1 or TRBD2 (5 bases each). This sequence was found in an adult woman with Graves' disease, either hyperthyroidism or ophthalmopathy (not recorded which). The CDR3 DNA follows: TGCAGTGCTTGGGACGTAACCTACGAGCAGTACTTC. Protein: CSAWDVTYEQYF.